Described below is a single TCR gamma chain sequence and its context. This sample is part of a study of gamma-delta chains in newborns, infants, children. Study at large: Microbial exposure reportedly drives polyclonal innate γδ T cell expansion after birth.

TCRdb redid clone calling on the reads using CATT. Recorded for this sample: approximately 15 gamma-chain clones. Germline V lookup: CDR1 GITISATS, CDR2 ISYDGTV (reference sequence). This CDR3 has 14 residues. The clonotype was recovered from a child who received the measles vaccine. This table probably holds off-target reads from a library built for another chain. With the J gene uncalled, the V gene is TRGV9. The sequencing sample was made of blood. The DNA for the CDR3 is TGTGCCTGTGACACTTGGGGGTTGACAGCACAACTCTTCTTT. As protein: CACDTWGLTAQLFF.